This T cell receptor beta chain came from a study of identical twins. Only a few counts were recorded for this clonotype. MiXCR, applied by TCRdb to the 5' RACE reads, yields one record per CDR3 protein. The table has about 690,000 distinct CDR3 sequences, around 20% seen once. Per germline, CDR1 SGHRS and CDR2 YFSETQ. CDR3 length: 14 amino acids. V gave up 7 bases and J gave up 3 bases, with 17 bases separating them. These data were also filed under a second study, of T cells expressing NK-cell markers. That source adds: Sorted CD3+CD56-NKG2C+, CD3+CD56+NKG2C+ and CD3+CD56+NKG2C- T cells supplied the TCR beta repertoires.

The sequenced material came from PBMCs. J is TRBJ2-7 and V is TRBV5-1; a possible D gene is TRBD2 (5 bases). The sequence came from a woman aged 18 to 35 in good health. CDR3 loop: CASHRGIKDYEQYF. For the CDR3, the DNA is TGCGCCAGCCACCGAGGGATCAAAGACTACGAGCAGTACTTC. The variable domain in full, completed from reference TRBV5-1 and TRBJ2-7, reads KAGVTQTPRYLIKTRGQQVTLSCSPISGHRSVSWYQQTPGQGLQFLFEYFSETQRNKGNFPGRFSGRQFSNSRSEMNVSTLELGDSALYLCASHRGIKDYEQYFGPGTRLTVT.